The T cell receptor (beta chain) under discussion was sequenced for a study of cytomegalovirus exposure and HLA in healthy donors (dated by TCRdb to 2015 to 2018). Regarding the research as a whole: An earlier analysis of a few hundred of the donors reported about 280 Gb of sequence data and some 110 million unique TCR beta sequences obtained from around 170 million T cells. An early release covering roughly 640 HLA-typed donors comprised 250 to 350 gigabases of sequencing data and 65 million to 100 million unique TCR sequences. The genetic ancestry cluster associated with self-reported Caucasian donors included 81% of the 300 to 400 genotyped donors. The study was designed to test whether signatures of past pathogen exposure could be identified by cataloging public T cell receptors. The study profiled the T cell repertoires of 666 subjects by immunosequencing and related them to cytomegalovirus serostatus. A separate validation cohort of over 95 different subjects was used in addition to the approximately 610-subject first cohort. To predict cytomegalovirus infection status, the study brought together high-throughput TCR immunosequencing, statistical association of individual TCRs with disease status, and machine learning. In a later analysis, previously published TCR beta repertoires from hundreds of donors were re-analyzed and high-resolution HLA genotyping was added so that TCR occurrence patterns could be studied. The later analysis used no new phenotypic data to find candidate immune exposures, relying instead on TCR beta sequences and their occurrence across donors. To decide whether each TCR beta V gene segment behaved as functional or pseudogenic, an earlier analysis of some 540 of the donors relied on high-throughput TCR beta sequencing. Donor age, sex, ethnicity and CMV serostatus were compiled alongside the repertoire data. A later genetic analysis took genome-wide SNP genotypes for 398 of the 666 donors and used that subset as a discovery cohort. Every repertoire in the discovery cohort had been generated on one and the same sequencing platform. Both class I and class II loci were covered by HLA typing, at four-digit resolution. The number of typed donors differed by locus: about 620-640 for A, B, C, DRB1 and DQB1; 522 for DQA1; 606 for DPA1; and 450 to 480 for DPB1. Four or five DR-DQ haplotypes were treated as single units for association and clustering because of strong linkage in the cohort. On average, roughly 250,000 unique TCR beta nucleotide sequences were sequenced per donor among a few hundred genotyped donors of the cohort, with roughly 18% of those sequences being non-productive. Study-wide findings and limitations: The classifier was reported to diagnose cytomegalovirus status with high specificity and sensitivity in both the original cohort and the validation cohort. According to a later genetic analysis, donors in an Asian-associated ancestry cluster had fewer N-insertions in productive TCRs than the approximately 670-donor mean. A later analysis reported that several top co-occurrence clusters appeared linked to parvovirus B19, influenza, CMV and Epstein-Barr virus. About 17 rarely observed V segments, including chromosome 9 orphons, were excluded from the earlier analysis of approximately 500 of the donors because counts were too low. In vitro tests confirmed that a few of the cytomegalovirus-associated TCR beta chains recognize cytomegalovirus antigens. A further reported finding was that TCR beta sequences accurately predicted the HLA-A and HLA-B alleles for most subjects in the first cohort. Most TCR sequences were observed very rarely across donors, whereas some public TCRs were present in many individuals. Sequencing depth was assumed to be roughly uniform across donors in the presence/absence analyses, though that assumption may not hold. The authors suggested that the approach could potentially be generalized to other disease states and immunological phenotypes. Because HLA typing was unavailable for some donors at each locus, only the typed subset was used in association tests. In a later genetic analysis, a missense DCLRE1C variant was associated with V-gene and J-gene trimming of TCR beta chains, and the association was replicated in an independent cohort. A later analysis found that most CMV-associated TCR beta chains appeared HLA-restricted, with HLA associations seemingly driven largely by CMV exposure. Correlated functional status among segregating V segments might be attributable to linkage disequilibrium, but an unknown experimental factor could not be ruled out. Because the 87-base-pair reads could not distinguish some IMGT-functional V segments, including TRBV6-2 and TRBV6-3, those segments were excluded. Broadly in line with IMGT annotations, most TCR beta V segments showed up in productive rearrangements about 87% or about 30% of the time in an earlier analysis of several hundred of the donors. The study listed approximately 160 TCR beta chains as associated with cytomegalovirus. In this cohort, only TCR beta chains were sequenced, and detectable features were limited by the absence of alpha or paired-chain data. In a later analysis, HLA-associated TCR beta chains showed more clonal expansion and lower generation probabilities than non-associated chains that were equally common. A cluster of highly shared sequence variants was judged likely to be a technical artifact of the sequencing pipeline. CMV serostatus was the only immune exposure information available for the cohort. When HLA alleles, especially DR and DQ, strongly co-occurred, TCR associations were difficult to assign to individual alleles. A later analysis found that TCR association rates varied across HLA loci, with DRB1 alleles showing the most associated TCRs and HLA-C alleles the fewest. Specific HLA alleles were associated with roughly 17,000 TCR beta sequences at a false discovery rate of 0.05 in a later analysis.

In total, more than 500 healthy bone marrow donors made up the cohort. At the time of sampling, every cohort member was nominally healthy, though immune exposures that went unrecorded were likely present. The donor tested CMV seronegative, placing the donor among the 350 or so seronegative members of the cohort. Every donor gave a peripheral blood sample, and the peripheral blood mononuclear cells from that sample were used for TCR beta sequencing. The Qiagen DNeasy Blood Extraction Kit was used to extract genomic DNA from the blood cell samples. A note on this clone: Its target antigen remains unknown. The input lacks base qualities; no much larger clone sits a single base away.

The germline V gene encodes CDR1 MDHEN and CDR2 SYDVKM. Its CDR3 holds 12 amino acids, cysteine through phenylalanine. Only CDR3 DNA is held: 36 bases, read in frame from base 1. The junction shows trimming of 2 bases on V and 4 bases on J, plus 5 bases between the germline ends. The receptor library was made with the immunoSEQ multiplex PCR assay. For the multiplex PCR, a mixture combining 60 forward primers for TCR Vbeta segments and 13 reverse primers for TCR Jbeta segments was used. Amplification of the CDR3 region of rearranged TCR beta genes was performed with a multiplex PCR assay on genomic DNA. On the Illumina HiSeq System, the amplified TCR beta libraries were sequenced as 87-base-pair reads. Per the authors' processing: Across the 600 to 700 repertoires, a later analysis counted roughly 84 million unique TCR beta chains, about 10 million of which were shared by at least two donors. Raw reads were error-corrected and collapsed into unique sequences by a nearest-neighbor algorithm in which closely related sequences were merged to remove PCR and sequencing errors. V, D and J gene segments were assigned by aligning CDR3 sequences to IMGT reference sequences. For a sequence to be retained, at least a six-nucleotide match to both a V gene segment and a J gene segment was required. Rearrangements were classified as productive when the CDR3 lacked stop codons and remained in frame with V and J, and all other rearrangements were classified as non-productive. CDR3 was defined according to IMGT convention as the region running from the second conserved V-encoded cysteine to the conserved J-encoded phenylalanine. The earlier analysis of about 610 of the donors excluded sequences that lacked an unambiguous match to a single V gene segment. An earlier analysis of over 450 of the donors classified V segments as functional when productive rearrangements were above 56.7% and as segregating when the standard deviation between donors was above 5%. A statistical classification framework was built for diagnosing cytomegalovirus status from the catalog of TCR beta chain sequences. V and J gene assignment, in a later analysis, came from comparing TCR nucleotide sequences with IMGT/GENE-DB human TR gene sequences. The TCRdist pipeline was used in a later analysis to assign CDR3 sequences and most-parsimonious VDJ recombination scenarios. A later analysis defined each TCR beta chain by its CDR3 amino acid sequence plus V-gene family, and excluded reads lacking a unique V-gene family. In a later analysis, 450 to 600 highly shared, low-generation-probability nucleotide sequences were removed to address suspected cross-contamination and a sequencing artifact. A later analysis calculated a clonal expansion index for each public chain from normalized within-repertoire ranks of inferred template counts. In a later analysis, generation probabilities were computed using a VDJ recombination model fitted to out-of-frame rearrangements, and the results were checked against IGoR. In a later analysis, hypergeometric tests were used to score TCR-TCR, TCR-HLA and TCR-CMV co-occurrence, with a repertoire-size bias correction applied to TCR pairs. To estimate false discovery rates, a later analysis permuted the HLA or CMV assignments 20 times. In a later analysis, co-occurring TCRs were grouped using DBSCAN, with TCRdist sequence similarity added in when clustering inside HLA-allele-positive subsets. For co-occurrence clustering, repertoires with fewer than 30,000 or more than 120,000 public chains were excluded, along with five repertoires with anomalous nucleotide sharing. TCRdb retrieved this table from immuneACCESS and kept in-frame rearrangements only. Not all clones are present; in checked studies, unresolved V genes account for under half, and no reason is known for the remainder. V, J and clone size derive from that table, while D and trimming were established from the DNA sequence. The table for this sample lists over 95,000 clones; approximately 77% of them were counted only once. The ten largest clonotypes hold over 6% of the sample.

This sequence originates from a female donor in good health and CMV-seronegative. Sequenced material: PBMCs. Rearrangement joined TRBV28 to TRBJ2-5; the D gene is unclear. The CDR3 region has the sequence CASSLRRETQYF. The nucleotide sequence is TGTGCCAGCAGTTTAAGGAGAGAGACCCAGTACTTC.